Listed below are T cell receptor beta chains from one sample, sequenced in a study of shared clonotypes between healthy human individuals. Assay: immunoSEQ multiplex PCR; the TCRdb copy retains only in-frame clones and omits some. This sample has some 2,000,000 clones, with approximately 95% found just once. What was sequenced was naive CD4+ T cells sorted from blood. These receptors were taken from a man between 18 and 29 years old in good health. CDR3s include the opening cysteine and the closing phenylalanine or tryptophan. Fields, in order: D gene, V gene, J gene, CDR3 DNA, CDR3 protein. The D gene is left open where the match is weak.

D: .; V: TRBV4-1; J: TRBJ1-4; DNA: TGCGCCAGCAGCCAACAATTTGCAACTAATGAAAAACTGTTTTTT; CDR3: CASSQQFATNEKLFF
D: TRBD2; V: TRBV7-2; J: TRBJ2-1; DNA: TGTGCCAGCAGCTTGGGCGGGAGGGCCTTTAGCGATGAGCAGTTCTTC; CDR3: CASSLGGRAFSDEQFF
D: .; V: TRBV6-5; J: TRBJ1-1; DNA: TGTGCCAGCAGCAGGGCTTACACTGAAGCTTTCTTT; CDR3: CASSRAYTEAFF
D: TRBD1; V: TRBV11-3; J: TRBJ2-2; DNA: TGTGCCAGCAGCTCCTGGACAGGCCCCCACTCGAACACCGGGGAGCTGTTTTTT; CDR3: CASSSWTGPHSNTGELFF
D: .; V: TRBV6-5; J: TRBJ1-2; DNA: TGTGCCAGCAGTAACAAAAGGACAGCCCACTATGGCTACACCTTC; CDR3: CASSNKRTAHYGYTF
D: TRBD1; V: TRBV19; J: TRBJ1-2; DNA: TGTGCCAGTGCGCTCGGGACAGGGGGCTGGGATTACTATGGCTACACCTTC; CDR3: CASALGTGGWDYYGYTF
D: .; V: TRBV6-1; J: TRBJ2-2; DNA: TGTGCCACGAGTTGGGGTTCGAACACCGGGGAGCTGTTTTTT; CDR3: CATSWGSNTGELFF
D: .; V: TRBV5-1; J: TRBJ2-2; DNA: TGCGCCAGCAGAGTCGGAGGGACCACCGGGGAGCTGTTTTTT; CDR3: CASRVGGTTGELFF
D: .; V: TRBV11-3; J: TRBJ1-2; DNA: TGTGCCAGCAGCTTATGGGGGTCGGAGAAAGGGAATGGCTACACCTTC; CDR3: CASSLWGSEKGNGYTF
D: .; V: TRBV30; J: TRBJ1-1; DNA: TGTGCCTGGAGTGGCAGGGTGGACACTGAAGCTTTCTTT; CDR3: CAWSGRVDTEAFF
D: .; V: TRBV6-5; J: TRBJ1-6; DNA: TGTGCCAGCAGTTCGGGGGGGCTCGGAAATTCACCCCTCCACTTT; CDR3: CASSSGGLGNSPLHF
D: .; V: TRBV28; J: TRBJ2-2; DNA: TGTGCCAGCAGTTTGACCGCCCCGAACACCGGGGAGCTGTTTTTT; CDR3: CASSLTAPNTGELFF
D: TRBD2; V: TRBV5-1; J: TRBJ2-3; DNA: TGCGCCAGCAGCGACTCCGGGACTAGGTCAGATACGCAGTATTTT; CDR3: CASSDSGTRSDTQYF
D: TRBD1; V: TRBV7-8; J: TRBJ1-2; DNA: TGTGCCAGCAGCTCAATGTCGGGACAGGGGGCACATGGCTACACCTTC; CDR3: CASSSMSGQGAHGYTF
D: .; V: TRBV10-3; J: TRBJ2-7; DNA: TGTGCCATCAGTGGCCGGGGTGAAGAAGAGCAGTACTTC; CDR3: CAISGRGEEEQYF
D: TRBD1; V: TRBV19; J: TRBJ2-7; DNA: TGTGCCAGTAGCCCGAGTGCGGGACAGGGACTGAGCTCCTACGAGCAGTACTTC; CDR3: CASSPSAGQGLSSYEQYF
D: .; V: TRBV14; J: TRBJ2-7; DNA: TGTGCCAGCAGCCAAGATCTGTGGGGCGAACCCTACGAGCAGTACTTC; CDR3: CASSQDLWGEPYEQYF
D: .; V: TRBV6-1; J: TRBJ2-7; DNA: TGTGCCAGCAGTGTCGGGCAGGTGGCCAGGGACGAGCAGTACTTC; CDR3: CASSVGQVARDEQYF
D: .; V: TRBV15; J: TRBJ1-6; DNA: TGTGCCACCAGCAGAGATAGGACAGATAATTCACCCCTCCACTTT; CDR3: CATSRDRTDNSPLHF
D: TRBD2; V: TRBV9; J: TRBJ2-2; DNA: TGTGCCAGCAGCGTAGTTGGCGGGGGGACTATAAACACCGGGGAGCTGTTTTTT; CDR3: CASSVVGGGTINTGELFF
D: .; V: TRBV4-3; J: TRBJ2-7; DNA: TGCGCCAGCAGTCCCCACGGGGGGCTTAAGTCCTACGAGCAGTACTTC; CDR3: CASSPHGGLKSYEQYF
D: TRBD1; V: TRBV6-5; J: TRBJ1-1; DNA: TGTGCCAGCAGTGGGACAGGGATAGGGCTGAAAGCTTTCTTT; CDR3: CASSGTGIGLKAFF
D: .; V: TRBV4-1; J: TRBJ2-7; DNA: TGCGCCAGCAGCCAAGTAAGTCCTCCATACGAGCAGTACTTC; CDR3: CASSQVSPPYEQYF
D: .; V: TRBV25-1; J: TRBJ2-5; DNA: TGTGCCAGCAGCGGACAGAGGGCCTTGCGGGAGACCCAGTACTTC; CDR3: CASSGQRALRETQYF
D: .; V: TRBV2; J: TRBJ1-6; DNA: TGTGCCAGCAGTGGTATAGGTATCTCCTATAATTCACCCCTCCACTTT; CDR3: CASSGIGISYNSPLHF
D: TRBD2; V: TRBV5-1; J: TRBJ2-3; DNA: TGCGCCAGCAGCTCACAGCGGGGGGGCACAGATACGCAGTATTTT; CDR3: CASSSQRGGTDTQYF
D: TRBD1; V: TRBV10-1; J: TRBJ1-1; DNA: TGCGCCAGCAGTGCGGGACAGGGCACTGAAGCTTTCTTT; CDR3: CASSAGQGTEAFF
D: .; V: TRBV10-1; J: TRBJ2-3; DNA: TGCGCCAGCAGTGGGACGGGAGCAGGCACAGATACGCAGTATTTT; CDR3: CASSGTGAGTDTQYF
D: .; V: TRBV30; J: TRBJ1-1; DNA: TGTGCCTGGAGCCAAGGCCATGAAGCTTTCTTT; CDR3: CAWSQGHEAFF
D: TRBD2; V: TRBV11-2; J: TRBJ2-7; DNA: TGTGCCAGCAGCTTAGGACTAGCGGGACTTGGAGCTTACGAGCAGTACTTC; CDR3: CASSLGLAGLGAYEQYF
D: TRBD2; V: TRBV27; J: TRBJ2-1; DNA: TGTGCCAGCAGCTTTAGCGGGAGTCCCTACAATGAGCAGTTCTTC; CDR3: CASSFSGSPYNEQFF
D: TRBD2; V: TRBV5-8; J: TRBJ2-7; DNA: TGTGCCAGCAGCTTGGATGGGGCGGGGGTGTTCTACGAGCAGTACTTC; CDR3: CASSLDGAGVFYEQYF
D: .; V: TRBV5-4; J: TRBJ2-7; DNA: TGTGCCAGCAGCTTGGGTGGCAGGGCCCCTCTTGACGAGCAGTACTTC; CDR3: CASSLGGRAPLDEQYF
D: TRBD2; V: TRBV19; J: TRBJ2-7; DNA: TGTGCCAGTAGTAGGTTCGCGCGGACTAGCGGGATTAGCTCCTACGAGCAGTACTTC; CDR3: CASSRFARTSGISSYEQYF
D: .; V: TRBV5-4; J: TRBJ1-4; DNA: TGTGCCAGCAGCCCTAGGGGTGGTAATGAAAAACTGTTTTTT; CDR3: CASSPRGGNEKLFF
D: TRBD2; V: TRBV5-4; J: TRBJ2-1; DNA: TGTGCCAGCAGCTCGGGACTAGAAGGCAACAATGAGCAGTTCTTC; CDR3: CASSSGLEGNNEQFF
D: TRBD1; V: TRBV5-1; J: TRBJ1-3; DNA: TGCGCCAGCAGCCCGGGACAGGGAACCTCTGGAAACACCATATATTTT; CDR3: CASSPGQGTSGNTIYF
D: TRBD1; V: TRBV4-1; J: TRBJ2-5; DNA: TGCGCCAGCAGCCAGCAGGGGGTCCAAGAGACCCAGTACTTC; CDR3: CASSQQGVQETQYF
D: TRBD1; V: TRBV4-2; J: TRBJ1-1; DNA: TGTGCCAGCAGCCAAGATTGGACAGGGGTGAACACTGAAGCTTTCTTT; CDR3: CASSQDWTGVNTEAFF
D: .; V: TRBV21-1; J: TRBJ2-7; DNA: TGTGCCAGCAGCAAAGGGTTGCCCAGGGGAAATTTGGGCGAGCAGTACTTC; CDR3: CASSKGLPRGNLGEQYF
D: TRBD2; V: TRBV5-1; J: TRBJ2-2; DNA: TGCGCCAGCAGCTTGGAACCGGGAGGGAACACCGGGGAGCTGTTTTTT; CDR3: CASSLEPGGNTGELFF
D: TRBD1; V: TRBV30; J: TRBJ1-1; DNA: TGTGCCTGGAGCCAGAACAGGGGACCGAACACTGAAGCTTTCTTT; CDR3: CAWSQNRGPNTEAFF
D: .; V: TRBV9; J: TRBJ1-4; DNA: TGTGCCAGCAGCGTAGCGGGGAACGAAAAACTGTTTTTT; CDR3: CASSVAGNEKLFF
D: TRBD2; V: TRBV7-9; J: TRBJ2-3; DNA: TGTGCCAGCAGCTTGGGGTCGTTAGCGGGGTCCACAGATACGCAGTATTTT; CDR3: CASSLGSLAGSTDTQYF
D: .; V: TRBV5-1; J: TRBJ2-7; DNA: TGCGCCAGCAGCCCGACAGGAACGAGCTCCTACGAGCAGTACTTC; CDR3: CASSPTGTSSYEQYF
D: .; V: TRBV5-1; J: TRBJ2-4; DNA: TGCGCCAGCAGCTCCGGGGGAGCGCGACCGAACATTCAGTACTTC; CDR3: CASSSGGARPNIQYF
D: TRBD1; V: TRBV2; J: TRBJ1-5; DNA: TGTGCCAGCAGAAGGGACAGGGACCATAGCAATCAGCCCCAGCATTTT; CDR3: CASRRDRDHSNQPQHF
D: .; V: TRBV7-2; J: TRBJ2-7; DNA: TGTGCCAGCAGCTTAGGGATGGGCAGAGCCTACGAGCAGTACTTC; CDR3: CASSLGMGRAYEQYF
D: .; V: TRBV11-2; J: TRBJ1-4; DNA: TGTGCCAGCAGCTTAGAGTACGGGGCACAGGAAAAACTGTTTTTT; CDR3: CASSLEYGAQEKLFF
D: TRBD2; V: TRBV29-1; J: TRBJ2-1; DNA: TGCAGCGTTGTCCTAGCGGGAGTTGAGCAGTTCTTC; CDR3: CSVVLAGVEQFF
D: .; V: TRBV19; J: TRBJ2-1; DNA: TGTGCCAGTAGTAAGGGGACCAATGAGCAGTTCTTC; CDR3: CASSKGTNEQFF
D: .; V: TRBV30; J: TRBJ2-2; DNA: TGTGCCTGGAATCCCCTCCGGGGTTCTCGTACCGGGGAGCTGTTTTTT; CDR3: CAWNPLRGSRTGELFF
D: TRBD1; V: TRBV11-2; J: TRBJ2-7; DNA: TGTGCCAGCAGCCGGACAGGGGGCTCTAGCTACGAGCAGTACTTC; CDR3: CASSRTGGSSYEQYF
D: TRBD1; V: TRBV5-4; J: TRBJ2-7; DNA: TGTGCCAGCAGCCGGCCCGGGACAGGGACCTACGAGCAGTACTTC; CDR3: CASSRPGTGTYEQYF
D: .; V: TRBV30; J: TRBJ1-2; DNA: TGTGCCTGGGCACCGGATCATAACTATGGCTACACCTTC; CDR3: CAWAPDHNYGYTF
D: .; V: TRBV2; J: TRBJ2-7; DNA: TGTGCCAGCAGCGACAGGTGGAGCTCCTACGAGCAGTACTTC; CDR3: CASSDRWSSYEQYF
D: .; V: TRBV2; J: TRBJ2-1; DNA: TGTGCCAGCAGGAGGGAGAATGAGCAGTTCTTC; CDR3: CASRRENEQFF
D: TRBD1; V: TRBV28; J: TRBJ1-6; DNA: TGTGCCAGCAGTTTCCAAGGACAGGGGGCGAATTCACCCCTCCACTTT; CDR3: CASSFQGQGANSPLHF
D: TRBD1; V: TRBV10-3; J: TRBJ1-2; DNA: TGTGCCATCAGAATAACGGGACAGGTCGGCGGCTACACCTTC; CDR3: CAIRITGQVGGYTF
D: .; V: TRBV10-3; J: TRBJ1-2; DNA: TGTGCCATCAGTTCAGAGGGTACAGGCTATGGCTACACCTTC; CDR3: CAISSEGTGYGYTF